The source of this T cell receptor (beta chain) is a study of T cells in Graves' hyperthyroidism and ophthalmopathy (dated by TCRdb to between 2018 and 2020). Study-level background: Peripheral blood was sampled at the time of initial diagnosis, prior to any treatment. To identify TCR V-J signatures that set the groups apart, the researchers used a discovery cohort of about a hundred patients, made up of around 42 with Graves' ophthalmopathy and 55 to 65 with stable Graves' hyperthyroidism. Prospective prediction of ophthalmopathy was tested in an independent validation cohort of under 20 hyperthyroidism patients and 15 to 17 patients who later progressed to ophthalmopathy. The approximately 90 discovery patients were divided at random into training and test sets in a 7:3 ratio. Thyroid tissue and blood T-cell repertoires from more than 5 Graves' hyperthyroidism patients were also compared in the study. After blood sampling, hyperthyroidism patients were treated with methimazole at a starting dose of 30 mg daily, and ophthalmopathy patients were treated with high-dose intravenous methylprednisolone. According to the paper, TCR Vbeta CDR3 sequencing was carried out on 135 peripheral blood samples, which came from approximately 43 ophthalmopathy, 80 or so hyperthyroidism and approximately 17 progressor patients.

Hyperthyroidism patients were newly diagnosed, had a disease duration of under 2 months, and were aged 18 to 65 years. Any patient with an uncontrolled infection, another autoimmune disease, pregnancy or lactation was excluded. Diagnoses were established on the basis of clinical symptoms, serum thyroxine and TRAb, thyroid ultrasound, and orbital computed tomography. For progressor patients, blood was drawn at the first diagnosis of hyperthyroidism, before any ophthalmopathy symptoms had appeared. PBMCs were isolated from approximately 10 ml of fresh peripheral blood by Ficoll-Paque density gradient centrifugation. Progressor patients were first diagnosed with Graves' hyperthyroidism and then developed ophthalmopathy during follow-up. Total RNA was extracted with Trizol reagent, and quality was checked on an Agilent 2100 Bioanalyzer. Study-wide findings and limitations: Blood samples also contained most of the expanded thyroid clonotypes (frequency above 0.001), which suggests that blood repertoires may reflect thyroid immune responses. In cross-validation, a model built on a 13 V-J signature told ophthalmopathy apart from stable hyperthyroidism with roughly 87% sensitivity and roughly 83% specificity, and in testing the same model reached 80%/75%. In validation, the model predicted progression to ophthalmopathy with approximately 70% sensitivity and approximately 72% specificity, a median of around six months before onset. Sample size was not statistically predetermined, and blinding of investigators to group allocation was not performed.

Worth noting for this clonotype: The antigen it recognizes is unknown. Per-nucleotide qualities are absent, and no much larger clonotype sits a single base away.

The germline V gene specifies SGHTS as CDR1 and YDEGEE as CDR2. V is trimmed back by 4 bases and J by 4 bases, and the junction contains 9 bases that no gene match accounts for. From its cysteine to its phenylalanine, the CDR3 spans 15 amino acids. Of the read, only the CDR3 DNA is kept; its 45 bases are in frame from base 1. TCR beta CDR3 regions were amplified from RNA transcripts. A first-round RT-PCR of the TCR CDR3 used the HTBI primer set with the Qiagen OneStep RT-PCR kit. Libraries were constructed in a second round of multiplex PCR, after which size selection and purification were performed. Sequencing of the libraries was done on an Illumina HiSeq2000 using paired-end 100 bp reads. The authors processed their data as follows. Raw data were processed with SOAPnuke, discarding reads with adapters, uncalled bases, mean Phred below 15, or no exact constant-primer or identifier match. COPE v1.2.5 was used to merge high-quality paired reads, and clonotypes were defined as unique nucleotide sequences. MiTCR v1.1 was used to align clonotypes to the IMGT TRBV, TRBD and TRBJ reference segments. Only V-J combinations with frequency above 0.0001, covering 99% to 99.2% of repertoires, were analysed. The TCS score was defined as the ratio of F50 (clonal expansion) to E x V (chaos), calculated using BLOSUM62-based TCRdist between CDR3 peptides within each V-J. Welch's t-statistics and random forest reduced roughly 540 V-J features to fewer than 15, which were used in a naive Bayes classifier (R e1071). TCRdb's own reprocessing of the public reads used fastp at Q25 and MiXCR and kept productive beta chains. One record per CDR3 amino acid sequence lists the most common genes and DNA. V and J calls and clone size were set by TCRdb, not the authors. The sample yields about 580,000 distinct CDR3 sequences; approximately 13% were counted once. Under 7% of the sample rests with the top ten.

The sequence derives from a woman in her thirties with Graves' hyperthyroidism that later progressed to Graves' ophthalmopathy. The rearrangement joined TRBV5-8 to TRBJ2-3, with 7 junctional bases fitting TRBD1. The sample taken for sequencing was blood. The CDR3 amino acid sequence is: CASSREGGRADTQYF. At the DNA level, the sequence is TGTGCCAGCAGCCGAGAAGGGGGCCGGGCAGATACGCAGTATTTT. With the portions outside the CDR3 filled from the reference TRBV5-8 and TRBJ2-3 genes, the complete variable region becomes EAGVTQSPTHLIKTRGQQATLRCSPISGHTSVYWYQQALGLGLQFLLWYDEGEERNRGNFPPRFSGRQFPNYSSELNVNALELEDSALYLCASSREGGRADTQYFGPGTRLTVL.